The 28 T cell receptor beta chains below all came from one sample that was sequenced in a study of shared clonotypes between healthy human individuals. The repertoire was sequenced with immunoSEQ multiplex PCR; TCRdb's copy has only in-frame clones and lacks some. Of roughly 1,000,000 clones detected, roughly 74% appear once; the ten largest clones hold 0.55% to 0.7%. The sequenced material came from memory CD4+ T cells from PBMCs. Subset of the sample: CD45RA-negative fraction. These receptors all stem from a man younger than 35 in good health. Some clones in this sample may be carry-over from other donors' samples.

The chain joins TRBV10-3 to TRBJ2-5, with TRBD2 identical over 12 bases. Germline CDR1 is ENHRY and CDR2 is SYGVKD. This CDR3 has 17 residues. J was trimmed by 2 bases and V by 5 bases; bases with no gene match: 9. The DNA of the CDR3 is TGTGCCATCAGTCGAACGGGACTAGCGGGTTTACAAGAGACCCAGTACTTC. It yields the protein CAISRTGLAGLQETQYF.

This clone has more than one count but fewer than ten. V usage is TRBV5-1 and J usage is TRBJ1-1, with unresolved D. The germline V and J ends were trimmed by 1 base and 3 bases, with 13 bases remaining between them. The CDR3 covers 15 residues. Germline assignment: CDR1 SGHRS and CDR2 YFSETQ. The CDR3 protein is CASSLLVRADTEAFF. The CDR3, as DNA: TGCGCCAGCAGCTTGTTGGTTAGGGCCGACACTGAAGCTTTCTTT.

Worth noting for this clone: A much larger clone sits a single nucleotide away, making a read error possible. Other DNA sequences within the sample encode an identical CDR3. V gene TRBV30 combines with J gene TRBJ2-1; 8 nucleotides line up with TRBD2. CDR3 length: 14 amino acids. Germline values: CDR1 GTSNPN, CDR2 SVGIG (reference sequence). The CDR3 nucleotides read TGCGCCTGGGGACCCGGGACTAGTTACAATGAGCAGTTCTTC. The encoded protein is CAWGPGTSYNEQFF. The full variable domain, its missing parts supplied by reference TRBV30 and TRBJ2-1, is SQTIHQWPATLVQPVGSPLSLECTVEGTSNPNLYWYRQAAGRGLQLLFYSVGIGQISSEVPQNLSASRPQDRQFILSSKKLLLSDSGFYLCAWGPGTSYNEQFFGPGTRLTVL.

About this clone itself: An end of the junction does not agree with germline; a read error may underlie this. The chain joins TRBV11-2 to TRBJ2-7; 8 nucleotides align to TRBD1. Looked up from germline, CDR1 is SGHAT and CDR2 is FQNNGV. This CDR3 is 15 amino acids long. The CDR3 is CASSLDRGNFLEQYF. Written as DNA, the CDR3 is TGTGCCAGCAGCCTAGACAGGGGTAACTTCCTCGAGCAGTACTTC.

The rearrangement uses TRBV2 and TRBJ2-2, with no clear D. V lost 8 bases to trimming and J lost 4 bases, with 17 bases between them. Germline V gene lookup returns CDR1 SNHLY and CDR2 FYNNEI. The CDR3 is made up of 15 amino acids. CDR3 in DNA: TGTGCCAGCTCCGAAGTAGCAGTGGGCACCGGGGAGCTGTTTTTT. Its protein product is CASSEVAVGTGELFF. Combining the CDR3 with reference TRBV2 and TRBJ2-2 gives the whole variable domain EPEVTQTPSHQVTQMGQEVILRCVPISNHLYFYWYRQILGQKVEFLVSFYNNEISEKSEIFDDQFSVERPDGSNFTLKIRSTKLEDSAMYFCASSEVAVGTGELFFGEGSRLTVL.

The chain links TRBV6-1 to TRBJ2-1; perhaps TRBD2 as D (6 bases). The V end lost 7 bases, the J end lost 9 bases, and 19 bases lay between the germline ends. Looked up from germline, CDR1 is MNHNS and CDR2 is SASEGT. This CDR3 is 14 amino acids long. CDR3 region: CASTRDFTKGEQFF. CDR3 sequence (DNA): TGTGCCAGCACTAGGGACTTCACTAAGGGTGAGCAGTTCTTC.

The chain combines TRBV18 with TRBJ2-1; 15 bases are a match to TRBD2. V trimming: 3 bases; J trimming: 8 bases; junction bases outside the gene matches: 14. The length of the CDR3 is 19 residues. Per germline, CDR1 KGHSH and CDR2 LQKENI. The DNA of the CDR3 is TGTGCCAGCTCACCCCGATGGGGGACTAGCGGGAGGTTGGGCGATGAGCAGTTCTTC. Its protein product is CASSPRWGTSGRLGDEQFF.

The chain uses TRBV5-1 and TRBJ2-3, with 9 bases matching TRBD2. The CDR3 is 15 amino acids. J gave up 2 bases and V 4 bases, and 5 bases lay outside the gene matches. From germline, CDR1 is SGHRS and CDR2 YFSETQ. CDR3 in amino acids: CASSTWTSATDTQYF. The CDR3 region has the DNA TGCGCCAGCAGCACCTGGACTAGCGCCACAGATACGCAGTATTTT.

This chain's CDR3 is CASSALETQYF. CDR3 nucleotides: TGTGCCAGCAGCGCACTCGAGACCCAGTACTTC. The genes are TRBV7-8 and TRBJ2-5; no clear D gene. Per germline, CDR1 SGHVS and CDR2 FQNEAQ. Between the trimmed V and J ends, which lost 5 bases and 5 bases, there was a span of 6 bases. The CDR3 is 11 residues long.

The rearrangement links TRBV4-3 to TRBJ2-5; D is uncertain. The V gene lost 3 bases and the J gene lost 0 bases, with 14 bases spanning the gap. Germline V gene data show CDR1 as LGHNA and CDR2 as YSLEER. This CDR3 is built from 16 residues. DNA of the CDR3: TGCGCCAGCAGCCATGAAATCGGACGTAACCAAGAGACCCAGTACTTC. Translation: CASSHEIGRNQETQYF.

The table lists this clone with a count of one. The gene calls are TRBV7-9 and TRBJ2-1; TRBD1 or TRBD2 may be the D gene (5 bases each). CDR3 size: 13 residues. Trimming pared 8 bases from V and 6 bases from J, leaving 14 bases between. The germline V gene encodes CDR1 SEHNR and CDR2 FQNEAQ (reference sequence). CDR3 DNA sequence: TGTGCCAGCGGACTTTGGGGCGCCAATGAGCAGTTCTTC. Translated: CASGLWGANEQFF. Looking up the rest from reference TRBV7-9 and TRBJ2-1 gives the full variable domain: DTGVSQNPRHKITKRGQNVTFRCDPISEHNRLYWYRQTLGQGPEFLTYFQNEAQLEKSRLLSDRFSAERPKGSFSTLEIQRTEQGDSAMYLCASGLWGANEQFFGPGTRLTVL.

The chain recombines TRBV5-1 with TRBJ1-2; D gene uncertain. Trimming took 4 bases from V and 6 from J, leaving 13 bases between them. The CDR3 sequence is 13 residues long. Looked up from germline, CDR1 is SGHRS and CDR2 is YFSETQ. In DNA form, the CDR3 reads TGCGCCAGCAGCGGGCCAGGAGACAATGGCTACACCTTC. Translating it yields CASSGPGDNGYTF.

This clone has just a few counts. The rearrangement uses TRBV19 and TRBJ2-5; D may be TRBD2 (6 bases). Germline V gene lookup returns CDR1 LNHDA and CDR2 SQIVND (reference sequence). This CDR3 region has 14 residues. The V end lost 5 bases, the J end lost 2 bases, and 12 bases lay between the germline ends. CDR3 DNA sequence: TGTGCCAGTAGTTCCCTGGCGGGGCAAGAGACCCAGTACTTC. Its protein is CASSSLAGQETQYF.

In its sample, this clone was seen once. This chain joins TRBV27 and TRBJ1-2; D not resolved. Germline V gene lookup returns CDR1 MNHEY and CDR2 SMNVEV (reference sequence). The CDR3 consists of 13 residues. The germline V and J ends were trimmed by 3 bases and 2 bases, with 7 bases remaining between them. DNA for the CDR3: TGTGCCAGCAGTTTTACCGGAAACTATGGCTACACCTTC. It encodes CASSFTGNYGYTF.

This CDR3 is CASSLEGGRTGETQYF. DNA of the CDR3: TGCGCCAGCAGCTTGGAGGGCGGGAGAACGGGGGAGACCCAGTACTTC. V is TRBV5-1 and J is TRBJ2-5; the match to TRBD2 covers 7 bases. CDR1 is SGHRS, CDR2 YFSETQ, per germline. CDR3 length: 16 residues. Unmatched junction bases numbered 10, after V lost 0 bases and J lost 5 bases.

This clone was seen only a few times. The sample has other DNA sequences that encode this CDR3 too. J is TRBJ2-1 and V is TRBV28; D not certain. V was pared by 6 bases and J by 0 bases, with 9 bases between. CDR1 MDHEN and CDR2 SYDVKM come from the germline V gene. The CDR3 runs 14 residues. CDR3 amino acids: CASRSRSSYNEQFF. DNA of the CDR3: TGTGCCAGCAGGTCGAGGAGCTCCTACAATGAGCAGTTCTTC.

The chain is built from TRBV9 and TRBJ2-1, with D tentatively TRBD1 or TRBD2 (6 bases each). This CDR3 has 16 amino acids. Germline V gives CDR1 SGDLS, CDR2 YYNGEE. V lost 3 bases and J 2 bases, leaving 15 bases between the germline ends. This chain's CDR3 is CASSATGASAYNEQFF. The CDR3 coding sequence is TGTGCCAGCAGCGCCACGGGGGCTAGCGCCTACAATGAGCAGTTCTTC.

The V call is TRBV25-1, the J call TRBJ2-7; TRBD2 aligns across 13 bases. The germline CDR1 and CDR2 sequences are MGHDK and SYGVNS. The length of the CDR3 is 13 residues. The trim removed 10 bases at V and 9 bases at J, leaving 9 bases unmatched. In nucleotides, the CDR3 is TGTGCCACTGGACTAGCGGGAGCCTATGGGCAGTACTTC. Translated, it gives CATGLAGAYGQYF.

J is TRBJ1-4 and V is TRBV6-5; TRBD1 aligns across 7 bases. This CDR3 is 15 amino acids long. Germline V gene lookup returns CDR1 MNHEY and CDR2 SVGAGI. Trimming at V came to 5 bases and at J to 4 bases, leaving 7 bases not matched to a gene. CDR3 nucleotides: TGTGCCAGCAGTACGAGGGACAGCTATAATGAAAAACTGTTTTTT. This encodes CASSTRDSYNEKLFF.

The rearrangement uses TRBV6-1 and TRBJ1-5; D not certain. Trimming removed 2 bases from V and 2 bases from J, with 16 bases in between. The CDR3 totals 17 residues. Germline loops: CDR1 MNHNS, CDR2 SASEGT. The CDR3 DNA sequence: TGTGCCAGCAGTGAACCCCCCGGGCGGTCGGGCAATCAGCCCCAGCATTTT. Amino acid sequence: CASSEPPGRSGNQPQHF.

The chain combines TRBV27 with TRBJ2-7; 9 bases fit TRBD2. Unmatched junction bases numbered 5, after V lost 3 bases and J lost 5 bases. This CDR3 has 14 residues. Germline CDR1 MNHEY, CDR2 SMNVEV (reference sequence). The CDR3 region is CASSFGGREHEQYF. The CDR3 DNA follows: TGTGCCAGCAGTTTTGGCGGGAGGGAGCACGAGCAGTACTTC.

This clone is a singleton in its sample. The chain carries TRBV4-2 and TRBJ2-3; 11 bases are a match to TRBD2. CDR1 and CDR2 from the germline V gene are LGHNA and YNFKEQ. The CDR3 loop spans 16 amino acids. V shed 0 bases and J 7 bases; nucleotides not matched to a gene: 6. CDR3 in amino acids: CASSQEGASGRYTQYF. CDR3 coding DNA: TGTGCCAGCAGCCAAGAGGGAGCTAGCGGGAGGTATACGCAGTATTTT.

This clone came up a few times. This may arise from a read error, as a much more abundant clone is one base away. Other nucleotide sequences from this sample produce the same CDR3. The chain recombines TRBV4-3 with TRBJ2-3; no clear D. CDR1 and CDR2 (germline): LGHNA, YSLEER. The CDR3 extends over 14 amino acids. CDR3 sequence: CASSQDSSRATQYF. In nucleotides, the CDR3 is TGCGCCAGCAGCCAAGATAGCAGCCGGGCTACGCAGTATTTC.

This rearrangement joins TRBV9 to TRBJ1-3; D might be TRBD1 (6 bases). The CDR3 loop spans 16 amino acids. Per germline, CDR1 SGDLS and CDR2 YYNGEE. V lost 5 bases, J lost 0 bases, and 15 bases lay in between. CDR3 sequence reads: CASSRGGRSSGNTIYF. CDR3 DNA sequence: TGTGCCAGCAGTAGGGGGGGCAGGAGCTCTGGAAACACCATATATTTT. The full variable domain, with the rest looked up from reference TRBV9 and TRBJ1-3, is DSGVTQTPKHLITATGQRVTLRCSPRSGDLSVYWYQQSLDQGLQFLIQYYNGEERAKGNILERFSAQQFPDLHSELNLSSLELGDSALYFCASSRGGRSSGNTIYFGEGSWLTVV.

This clone has more than one count but fewer than ten. V and J are TRBV6-8 and TRBJ2-7; 8 bases match TRBD2. Germline loops: CDR1 MNHGY, CDR2 SAAAGT. The V and J ends lost 2 bases and 4 bases, in that order; junction bases with no gene match: 4. This CDR3 contains 14 residues. The CDR3 sequence is CASSYRSSGYEQYF. As DNA, the CDR3 is TGTGCCAGCAGTTACAGGTCTAGCGGGTACGAGCAGTACTTC.

This rearrangement joins TRBV9 to TRBJ1-5; D uncertain. CDR3 length: 13 residues. Trimming removed 1 base from V and 8 bases from J, with 10 bases in between. Germline-derived CDR1 and CDR2 are SGDLS and YYNGEE. The CDR3 region has the DNA TGTGCCAGCAGCGTAAGGGATGGGGAGCCCCAGCATTTT. Translation gives CASSVRDGEPQHF.

This clone was detected only a few times. The chain links TRBV7-3 to TRBJ2-2; 9 bases line up with TRBD1. The V gene's germline CDR1 is SGHTA and CDR2 FQGTGA. V trimming: 5 bases; J trimming: 7 bases; junction bases outside the gene matches: 11. This CDR3 contains 16 residues. The CDR3 region is CASSPRGTGKGGELFF. CDR3 DNA: TGTGCCAGCAGCCCACGTGGGACAGGGAAAGGCGGGGAGCTGTTTTTT.

The chain joins TRBV30 to TRBJ2-1, with 7 bases lining up with TRBD2. Germline values: CDR1 GTSNPN, CDR2 SVGIG (reference sequence). This CDR3 is 16 amino acids long. Trimming cost V 3 bases and J 8 bases; bases outside gene matches: 16. DNA for the CDR3: TGTGCCTGGAGGAGAACCGGGGGGTTTGGTAGTTATGAGCAGTTCTTC. Translation gives CAWRRTGGFGSYEQFF.